This T cell receptor beta chain is from a study of T cell changes during pregnancy in multiple sclerosis. Libraries were prepared by immunoSEQ multiplex PCR; TCRdb keeps only in-frame clonotypes and omits some of them. The sample includes 18,000 or so clones, approximately 90% of them seen just once. The V gene's germline CDR1 is MNHNS and CDR2 SASEGT. V gave up 1 base and J gave up 8 bases; unmatched junction bases: 9. This CDR3 region has 16 residues. The starting material was CD4+ T cells from peripheral blood mononuclear cells, obtained in the first trimester of pregnancy. This TCR was recovered from a female donor in good health, enrolled as a control in a pregnancy study. The chain is built from TRBV6-1 and TRBJ1-2; 11 bases match TRBD1. The CDR3 protein is CASSEGGQGASRGYTF. The CDR3 bases are TGTGCCAGCAGTGAAGGAGGACAGGGGGCTTCGAGAGGCTACACCTTC.